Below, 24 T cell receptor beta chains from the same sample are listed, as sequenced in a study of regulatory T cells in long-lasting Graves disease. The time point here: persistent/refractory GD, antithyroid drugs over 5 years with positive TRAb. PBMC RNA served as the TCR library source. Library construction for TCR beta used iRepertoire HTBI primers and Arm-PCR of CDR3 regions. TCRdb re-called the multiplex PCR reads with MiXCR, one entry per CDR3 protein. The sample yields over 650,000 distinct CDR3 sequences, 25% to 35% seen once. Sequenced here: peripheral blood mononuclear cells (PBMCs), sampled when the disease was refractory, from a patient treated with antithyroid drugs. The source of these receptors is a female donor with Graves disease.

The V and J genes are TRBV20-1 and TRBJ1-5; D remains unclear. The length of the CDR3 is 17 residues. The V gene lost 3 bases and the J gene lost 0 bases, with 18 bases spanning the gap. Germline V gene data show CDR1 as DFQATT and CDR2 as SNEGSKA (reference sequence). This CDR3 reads CSASQPRTGYSNQPQHF. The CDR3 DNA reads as TGCAGTGCTAGTCAGCCTAGGACCGGTTATAGCAATCAGCCCCAGCATTTT.

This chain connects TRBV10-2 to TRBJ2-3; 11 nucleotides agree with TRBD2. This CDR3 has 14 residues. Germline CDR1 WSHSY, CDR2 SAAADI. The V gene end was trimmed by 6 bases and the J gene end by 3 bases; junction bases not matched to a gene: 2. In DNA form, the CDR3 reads TGCGCCAGCAGCTCTAGCGGGAGGACAGATACGCAGTATTTT. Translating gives CASSSSGRTDTQYF.

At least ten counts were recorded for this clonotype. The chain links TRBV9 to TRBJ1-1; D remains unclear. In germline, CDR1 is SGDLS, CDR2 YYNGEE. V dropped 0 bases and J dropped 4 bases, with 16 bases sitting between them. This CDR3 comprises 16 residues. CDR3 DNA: TGTGCCAGCAGCGTAGTCGCGGTGGGGTTGGGCACTGAAGCTTTCTTT. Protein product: CASSVVAVGLGTEAFF.

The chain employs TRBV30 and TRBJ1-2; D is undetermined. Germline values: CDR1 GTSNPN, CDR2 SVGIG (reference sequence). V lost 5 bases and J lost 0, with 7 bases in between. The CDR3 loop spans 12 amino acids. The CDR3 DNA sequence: TGTGCCTGGGGCGCTCCTAACTATGGCTACACCTTC. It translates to CAWGAPNYGYTF.

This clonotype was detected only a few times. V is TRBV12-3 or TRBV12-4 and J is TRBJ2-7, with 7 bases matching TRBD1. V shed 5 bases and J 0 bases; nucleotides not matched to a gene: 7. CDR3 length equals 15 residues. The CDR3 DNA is TGTGCCAGCAGTCTAGGGACAGTGGTCTCCTACGAGCAGTACTTC. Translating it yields CASSLGTVVSYEQYF.

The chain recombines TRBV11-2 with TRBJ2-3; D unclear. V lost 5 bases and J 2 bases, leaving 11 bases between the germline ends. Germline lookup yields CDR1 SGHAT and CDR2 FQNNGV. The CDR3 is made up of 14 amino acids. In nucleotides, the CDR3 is TGTGCCAGCAGCAGACGGGCGTACACAGATACGCAGTATTTT. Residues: CASSRRAYTDTQYF. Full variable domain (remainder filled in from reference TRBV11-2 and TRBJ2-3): EAGVAQSPRYKIIEKRQSVAFWCNPISGHATLYWYQQILGQGPKLLIQFQNNGVVDDSQLPKDRFSAERLKGVDSTLKIQPAKLEDSAVYLCASSRRAYTDTQYFGPGTRLTVL.

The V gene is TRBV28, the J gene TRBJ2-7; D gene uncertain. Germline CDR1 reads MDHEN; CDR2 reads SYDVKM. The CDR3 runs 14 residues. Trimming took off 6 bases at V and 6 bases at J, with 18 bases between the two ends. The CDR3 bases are TGTGCCAGCAGCCCACCAGACCTCTTCGGCGAGCAGTACTTC. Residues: CASSPPDLFGEQYF.

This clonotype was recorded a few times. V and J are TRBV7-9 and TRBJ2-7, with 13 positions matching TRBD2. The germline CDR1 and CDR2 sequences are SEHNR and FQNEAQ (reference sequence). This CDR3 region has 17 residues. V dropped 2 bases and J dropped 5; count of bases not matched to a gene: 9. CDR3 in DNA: TGTGCCAGCAGCTTACCGGGACTAGCGGGGAGTATCGACGAGCAGTACTTC. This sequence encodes CASSLPGLAGSIDEQYF.

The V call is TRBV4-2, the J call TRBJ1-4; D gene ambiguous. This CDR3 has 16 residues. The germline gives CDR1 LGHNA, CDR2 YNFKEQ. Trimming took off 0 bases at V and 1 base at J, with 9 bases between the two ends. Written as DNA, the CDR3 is TGTGCCAGCAGCCAAGAAGTTCCTTTAACTAATGAAAAACTGTTTTTT. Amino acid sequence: CASSQEVPLTNEKLFF.

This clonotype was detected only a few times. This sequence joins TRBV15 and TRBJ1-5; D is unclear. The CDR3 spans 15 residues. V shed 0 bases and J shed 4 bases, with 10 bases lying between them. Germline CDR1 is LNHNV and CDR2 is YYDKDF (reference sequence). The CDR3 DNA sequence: TGTGCCACCAGCAGAGATTTGTCAGCTAATCAGCCCCAGCATTTT. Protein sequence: CATSRDLSANQPQHF.

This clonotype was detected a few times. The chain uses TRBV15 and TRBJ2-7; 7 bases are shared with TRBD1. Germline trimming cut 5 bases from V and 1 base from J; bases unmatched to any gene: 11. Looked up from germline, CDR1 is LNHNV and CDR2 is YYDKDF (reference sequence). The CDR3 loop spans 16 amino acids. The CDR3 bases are TGTGCCACCAGCGGAAGTGGAAGGGGGCCTTCCTACGAGCAGTACTTC. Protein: CATSGSGRGPSYEQYF.

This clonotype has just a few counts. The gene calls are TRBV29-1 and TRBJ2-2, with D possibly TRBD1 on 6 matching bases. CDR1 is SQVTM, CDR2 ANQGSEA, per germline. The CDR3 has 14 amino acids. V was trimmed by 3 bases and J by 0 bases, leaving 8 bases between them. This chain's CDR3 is CSVEGAANTGELFF. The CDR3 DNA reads TGCAGCGTTGAGGGGGCGGCGAACACCGGGGAGCTGTTTTTT.

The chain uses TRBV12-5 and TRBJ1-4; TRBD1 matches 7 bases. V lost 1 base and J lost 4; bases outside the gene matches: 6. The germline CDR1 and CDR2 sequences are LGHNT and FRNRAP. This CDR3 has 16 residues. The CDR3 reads CASGLGQGFDNEKLFF. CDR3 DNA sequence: TGTGCTAGTGGTTTGGGACAGGGATTCGATAATGAAAAACTGTTTTTT.

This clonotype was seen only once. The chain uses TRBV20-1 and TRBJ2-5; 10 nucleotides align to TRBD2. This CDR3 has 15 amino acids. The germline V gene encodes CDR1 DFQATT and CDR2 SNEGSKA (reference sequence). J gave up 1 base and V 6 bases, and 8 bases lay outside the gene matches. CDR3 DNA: TGCAGTGCAGAACGAGCGGGAGGGCCCCAAGAGACCCAGTACTTC. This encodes CSAERAGGPQETQYF.

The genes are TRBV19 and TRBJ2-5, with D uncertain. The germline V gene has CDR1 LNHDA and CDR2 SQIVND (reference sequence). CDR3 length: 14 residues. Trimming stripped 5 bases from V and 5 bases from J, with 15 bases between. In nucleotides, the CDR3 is TGTGCCAGTAGTCCCGAAGCCTCTTACGAGACCCAGTACTTC. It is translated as CASSPEASYETQYF.

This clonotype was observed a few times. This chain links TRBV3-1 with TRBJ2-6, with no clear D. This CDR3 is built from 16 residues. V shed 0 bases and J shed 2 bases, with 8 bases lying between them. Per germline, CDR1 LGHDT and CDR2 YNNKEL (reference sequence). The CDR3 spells CASSQDRLTGANVLTF. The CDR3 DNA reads TGTGCCAGCAGCCAAGATCGATTGACTGGGGCCAACGTCCTGACTTTC.

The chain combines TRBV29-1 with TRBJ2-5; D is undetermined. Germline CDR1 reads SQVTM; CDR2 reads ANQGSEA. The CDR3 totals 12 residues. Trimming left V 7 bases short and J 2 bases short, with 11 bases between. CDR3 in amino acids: CSASRQQETQYF. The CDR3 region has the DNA TGCAGCGCTTCTAGGCAACAAGAGACCCAGTACTTC.

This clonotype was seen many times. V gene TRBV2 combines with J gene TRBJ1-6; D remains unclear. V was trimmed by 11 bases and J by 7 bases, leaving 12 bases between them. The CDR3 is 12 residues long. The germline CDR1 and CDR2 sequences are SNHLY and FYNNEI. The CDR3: CAGTAPNSPLHF. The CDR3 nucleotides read TGTGCCGGTACAGCACCGAATTCACCCCTCCACTTT.

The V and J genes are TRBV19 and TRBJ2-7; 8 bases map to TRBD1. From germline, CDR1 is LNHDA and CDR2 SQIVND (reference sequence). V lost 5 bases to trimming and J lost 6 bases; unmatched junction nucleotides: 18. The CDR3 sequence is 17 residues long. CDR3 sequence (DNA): TGTGCCAGTAGTTCAGCAGGGGGCGAGTCGGTAGGCTGCGAGCAGTACTTC. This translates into CASSSAGGESVGCEQYF.

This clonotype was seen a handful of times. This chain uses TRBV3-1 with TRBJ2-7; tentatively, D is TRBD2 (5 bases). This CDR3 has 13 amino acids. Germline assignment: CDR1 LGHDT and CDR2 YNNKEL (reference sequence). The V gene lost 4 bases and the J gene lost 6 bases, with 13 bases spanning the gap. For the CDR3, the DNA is TGTGCCAGCAGCCCGCGAGGGCCTGGCGAGCAGTACTTC. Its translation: CASSPRGPGEQYF.

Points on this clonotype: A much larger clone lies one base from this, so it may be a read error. CDR3: CASRTDRYTEAFF. The DNA of the CDR3 is TGTGCCAGCAGAACTGACAGGTACACTGAAGCTTTCTTT. The chain joins TRBV27 to TRBJ1-1; perhaps TRBD1 as D (6 bases). The V gene lost 6 bases and the J gene lost 3 bases, with 11 bases spanning the gap. The CDR3 loop spans 13 amino acids. Germline assignment: CDR1 MNHEY and CDR2 SMNVEV (reference sequence).

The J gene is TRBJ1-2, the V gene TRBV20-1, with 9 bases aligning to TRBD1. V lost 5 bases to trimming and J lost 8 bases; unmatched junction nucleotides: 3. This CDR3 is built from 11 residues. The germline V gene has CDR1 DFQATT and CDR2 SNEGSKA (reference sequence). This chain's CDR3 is CSAGTGQGYTF. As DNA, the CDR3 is TGCAGTGCTGGGACAGGGCAGGGCTACACCTTC.

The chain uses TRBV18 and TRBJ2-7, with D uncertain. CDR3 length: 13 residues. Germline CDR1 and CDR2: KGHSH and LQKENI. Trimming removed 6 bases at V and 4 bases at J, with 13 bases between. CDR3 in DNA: TGTGCCAGCTCTTTACCCGCGGTTTACGAGCAGTACTTC. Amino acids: CASSLPAVYEQYF.

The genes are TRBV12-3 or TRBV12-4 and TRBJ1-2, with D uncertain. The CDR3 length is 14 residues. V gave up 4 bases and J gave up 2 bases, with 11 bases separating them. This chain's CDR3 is CASSYEDSNYGYTF. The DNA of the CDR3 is TGTGCCAGCAGTTATGAAGATTCCAACTATGGCTACACCTTC.